This T cell receptor beta chain originates from a study of Ad26.COV2.S vaccination and SARS-CoV-2 variants. The V and J ends lost 6 bases and 0 bases respectively, with 6 bases between them. The CDR3 sequence is 14 residues long. In germline, CDR1 is SGHAT, CDR2 FQNNGV. With regard to this clone: Its antigen remains unidentified.

Profiling relied on immunoSEQ multiplex PCR, and the TCRdb table lists in-frame clones only, not all of them. The sample lists more than 300,000 clones, 80% to 90% occurring once. Documented treatment: around 19 received Ad26.COV2.S at low or high dose, single or two shots; 5 received placebo; per-sample allocation not given. Sampling happened 63 days after the first vaccine or placebo injection. Notes on the study in general: Spike-specific TCR breadth was greater in vaccine than placebo recipients. It was found that vaccine and placebo recipients had similar non-spike TCR breadth.

This sample comprised peripheral blood, obtained in a trial of Ad26.COV2.S vaccine versus placebo. The clonotype was recovered from a person between 18 and 59 years old who received the Ad26.COV2.S COVID-19 vaccine or a placebo. The rearrangement joins TRBV11-2 to TRBJ1-6; no reliable D call. CDR3 region: CASRRSSYNSPLHF. In DNA form, the CDR3 reads TGTGCCAGCAGACGGAGCTCCTATAATTCACCCCTCCACTTT.